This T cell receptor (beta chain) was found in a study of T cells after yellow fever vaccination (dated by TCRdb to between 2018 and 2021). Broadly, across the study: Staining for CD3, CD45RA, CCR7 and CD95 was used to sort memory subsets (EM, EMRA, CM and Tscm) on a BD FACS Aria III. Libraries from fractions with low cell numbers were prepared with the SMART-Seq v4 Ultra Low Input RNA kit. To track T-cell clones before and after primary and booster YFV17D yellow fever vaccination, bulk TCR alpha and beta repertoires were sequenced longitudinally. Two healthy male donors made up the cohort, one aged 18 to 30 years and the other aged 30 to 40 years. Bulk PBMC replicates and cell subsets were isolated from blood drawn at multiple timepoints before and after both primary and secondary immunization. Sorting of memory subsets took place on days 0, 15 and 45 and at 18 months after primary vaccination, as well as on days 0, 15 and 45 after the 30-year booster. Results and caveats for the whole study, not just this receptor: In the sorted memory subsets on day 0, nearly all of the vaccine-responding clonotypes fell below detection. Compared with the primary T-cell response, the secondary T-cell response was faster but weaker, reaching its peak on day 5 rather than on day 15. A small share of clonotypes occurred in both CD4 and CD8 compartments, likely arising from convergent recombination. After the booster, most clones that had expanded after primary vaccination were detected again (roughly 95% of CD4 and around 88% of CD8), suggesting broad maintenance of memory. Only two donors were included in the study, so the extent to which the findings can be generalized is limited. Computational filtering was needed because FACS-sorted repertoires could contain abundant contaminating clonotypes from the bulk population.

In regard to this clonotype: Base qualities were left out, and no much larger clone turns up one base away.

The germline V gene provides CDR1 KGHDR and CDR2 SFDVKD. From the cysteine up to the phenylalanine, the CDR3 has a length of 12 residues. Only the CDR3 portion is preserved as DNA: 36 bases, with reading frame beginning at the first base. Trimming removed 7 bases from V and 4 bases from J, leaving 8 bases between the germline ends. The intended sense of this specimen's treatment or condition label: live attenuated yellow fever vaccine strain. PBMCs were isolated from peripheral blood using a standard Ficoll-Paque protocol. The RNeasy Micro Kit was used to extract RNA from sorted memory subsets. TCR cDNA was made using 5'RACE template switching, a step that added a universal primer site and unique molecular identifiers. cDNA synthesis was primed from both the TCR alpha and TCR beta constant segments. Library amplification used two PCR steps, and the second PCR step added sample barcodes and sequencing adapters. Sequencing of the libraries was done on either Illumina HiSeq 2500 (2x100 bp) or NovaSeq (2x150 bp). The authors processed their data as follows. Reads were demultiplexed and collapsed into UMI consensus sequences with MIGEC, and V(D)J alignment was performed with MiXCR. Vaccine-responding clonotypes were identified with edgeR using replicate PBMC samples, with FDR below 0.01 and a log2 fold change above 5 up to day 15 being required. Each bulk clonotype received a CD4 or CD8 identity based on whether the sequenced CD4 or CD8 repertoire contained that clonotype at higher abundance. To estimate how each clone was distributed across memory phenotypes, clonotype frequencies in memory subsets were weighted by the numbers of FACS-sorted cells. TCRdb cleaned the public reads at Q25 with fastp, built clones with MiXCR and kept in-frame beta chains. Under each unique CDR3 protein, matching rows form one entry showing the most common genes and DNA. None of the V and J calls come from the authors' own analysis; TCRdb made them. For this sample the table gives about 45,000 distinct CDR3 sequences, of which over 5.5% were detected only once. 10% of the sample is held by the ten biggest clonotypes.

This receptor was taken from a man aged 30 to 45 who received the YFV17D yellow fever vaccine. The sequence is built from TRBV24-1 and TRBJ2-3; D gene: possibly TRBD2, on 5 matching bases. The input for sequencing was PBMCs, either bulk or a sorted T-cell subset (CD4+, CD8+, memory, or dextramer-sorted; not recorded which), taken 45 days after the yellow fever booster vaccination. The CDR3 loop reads CATSAEADTQYF. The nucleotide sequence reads TGTGCCACCAGCGCGGAGGCAGATACGCAGTATTTT.